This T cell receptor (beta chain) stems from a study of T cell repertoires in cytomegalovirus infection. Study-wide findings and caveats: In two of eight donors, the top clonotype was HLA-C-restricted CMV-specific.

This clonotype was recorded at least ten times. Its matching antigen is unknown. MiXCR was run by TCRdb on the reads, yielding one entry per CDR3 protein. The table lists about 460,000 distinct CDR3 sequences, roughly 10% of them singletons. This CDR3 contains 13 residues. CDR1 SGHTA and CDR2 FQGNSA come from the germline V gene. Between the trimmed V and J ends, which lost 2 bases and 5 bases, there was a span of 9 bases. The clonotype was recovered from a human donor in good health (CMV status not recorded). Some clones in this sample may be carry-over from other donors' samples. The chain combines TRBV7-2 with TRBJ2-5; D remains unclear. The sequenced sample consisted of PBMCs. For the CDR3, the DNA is TGTGCCAGCAGCTTACTTCTCCGGGAGACCCAGTACTTC. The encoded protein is CASSLLLRETQYF.